This is a list of T cell receptor beta chains from one sample in a study of cytomegalovirus exposure and HLA in healthy donors. Generated by immunoSEQ multiplex PCR, the TCRdb table keeps only in-frame clones and is missing some. In total, the table holds some 75,000 clones. Input material: PBMCs. These receptors were obtained from a man aged 40-55 years in good health and CMV-seronegative. Both conserved end residues are part of each CDR3.

V gene,J gene,CDR3 protein
TRBV15,TRBJ2-2,CATSRDRTGTGELFF
TRBV4-3,TRBJ2-3,CASSQGSRGTTDTQYF
TRBV7-2,TRBJ1-1,CASSPGQNTEAFF
TRBV4-2,TRBJ2-5,CASSQDFSGGAETQYF
TRBV5-1,TRBJ2-2,CASSSGSIFDANTGELFF
TRBV6-4,TRBJ2-7,CASSELAGGYEQYF
TRBV11-3,TRBJ2-5,CASSRSGEQETQYF
TRBV19,TRBJ2-7,CASSIGTGDYEQYF
TRBV13,TRBJ1-5,CASSSTVANQPQHF
TRBV5-4,TRBJ2-2,CAVRTWGAGELFF
TRBV7-2,TRBJ1-1,CASSLGGQGAGNTEAFF
TRBV29-1,TRBJ1-5,CSVETGNQPQHF
TRBV28,TRBJ2-3,CASSRTGGLGNTQYF
TRBV5-4,TRBJ1-6,CASSSWDWFNSPLHF
TRBV6-6,TRBJ1-1,CASSFRTGIYTEAFF
TRBV11-2,TRBJ2-3,CASRRLVSGRRNTQYF
TRBV5-1,TRBJ2-7,CASSLVPGSVEQYF
TRBV6-5,TRBJ1-1,CASSYSTRGYTEAFF
TRBV4-2,TRBJ2-3,CASSQRLAGTDTQYF
TRBV4-1,TRBJ2-3,CASSSSGGVYTDTQYF
TRBV4-3,TRBJ2-3,CASSHSGVRTDTQYF
TRBV2,TRBJ2-2,CASSTDRDGPRVTGELFF
TRBV7-2,TRBJ2-7,CASSLRSSGGEQYF
TRBV5-1,TRBJ2-1,CASNRDGHGSYNEQFF
TRBV5-1,TRBJ2-5,CASRRQGSGETQYF
TRBV11-2,TRBJ2-7,CASSRGSGWQGWYEQYF
TRBV5-4,TRBJ1-2,CASSLAGVRGYTF
TRBV27,TRBJ2-1,CASSLRREDYNEQFF
TRBV2,TRBJ1-3,CASSEQGISGNTIYF
TRBV5-6,TRBJ1-1,CASSRPTGGNWNTEAFF
TRBV18,TRBJ2-7,CASSPYGQGFFYEQYF